Following are 13 T cell receptor beta chains from one sample sequenced in a study of blood T cells in healthy people across ages. A second 7 to 11 cycle PCR used barcoded and J-beta primers. One entry per CDR3 protein, called by TCRdb with MiXCR from the 5' RACE reads. Among some 560,000 distinct CDR3 sequences listed, around 27% were seen once. A further study also used this sample, focusing on T cells of mothers and their children.

Specimen: blood. Every receptor here comes from a boy aged 2 to 10 in good health.

The chain employs TRBV12-3 or TRBV12-4 and TRBJ2-1; D may be TRBD2 (6 bases). Trimming stripped 7 bases from V and 9 bases from J, with 13 bases between. The CDR3 has 12 amino acids. CDR3 region: CASTQTSSEQFF. The CDR3 DNA reads TGTGCCAGCACTCAGACTAGTTCTGAGCAGTTCTTC.

This clonotype was detected only a few times. The chain carries TRBV9 and TRBJ1-4; D ambiguous. V gave up 3 bases and J gave up 5 bases, with 11 bases separating them. CDR1 and CDR2 (germline): SGDLS, YYNGEE. This CDR3 region has 14 residues. The CDR3 region is CASSAGPRNEKLFF. The CDR3 DNA reads TGTGCCAGCAGCGCGGGTCCCCGGAATGAAAAACTGTTTTTT. Full variable domain (missing parts from reference TRBV9 and TRBJ1-4): DSGVTQTPKHLITATGQRVTLRCSPRSGDLSVYWYQQSLDQGLQFLIQYYNGEERAKGNILERFSAQQFPDLHSELNLSSLELGDSALYFCASSAGPRNEKLFFGSGTQLSVL.

In its sample, this clonotype was seen a few times. The chain employs TRBV10-3 and TRBJ1-1; TRBD1 matches 8 bases. Looked up from germline, CDR1 is ENHRY and CDR2 is SYGVKD. V trimming: 2 bases; J trimming: 1 base; junction bases outside the gene matches: 0. The CDR3 is 14 amino acids. The CDR3 protein is CAISEGQGNTEAFF. In DNA, the CDR3 is TGTGCCATCAGTGAGGGACAGGGGAACACTGAAGCTTTCTTT.

V and J are TRBV6-2 or TRBV6-3 and TRBJ2-6; 12 bases agree with TRBD2. CDR3 size: 19 residues. Trimming took 4 bases from V and 2 from J; bases not matched to a gene: 9. Germline V lookup: CDR1 MNHEY, CDR2 SVGEGT. CDR3 sequence: CASSSPSGRVPTGANVLTF. Here the CDR3 DNA reads TGTGCCAGCAGTTCCCCTAGCGGGAGGGTGCCTACTGGGGCCAACGTCCTGACTTTC.

In its sample, this clonotype was seen a few times. This sequence joins TRBV12-3 or TRBV12-4 and TRBJ1-2; no firm D call. There are 14 residues in the CDR3. Trimming removed 6 bases from V and 6 bases from J, with 17 bases in between. CDR3 coding DNA: TGTGCCAGCAGCAACCTCGGCGTAAATAATGGCTACACCTTC. Its protein product is CASSNLGVNNGYTF.

The chain carries TRBV5-1 and TRBJ2-5; possible D gene TRBD2, 7 bases. The J call could be wrong; TRBJ2-1 is a better fit for the DNA end. In germline, CDR1 is SGHRS, CDR2 YFSETQ. This CDR3 region has 15 residues. In DNA, the CDR3 is TGCGCCAGCCGGCCGGTAGGGGGGGCGTTGGATGAGCAGTTCTTC. This encodes CASRPVGGALDEQFF.

V gene TRBV7-2 combines with J gene TRBJ2-6, with D unclear. CDR1 and CDR2 (germline): SGHTA, FQGNSA. V was clipped by 10 bases and J by 0 bases, with 7 bases between them. The CDR3 sequence is 13 residues long. CDR3 in DNA: TGTGCCACCACCTTCTCTGGGGCCAACGTCCTGACTTTC. Translation: CATTFSGANVLTF. Variable domain in full (rest from reference TRBV7-2 and TRBJ2-6): GAGVSQSPSNKVTEKGKDVELRCDPISGHTALYWYRQSLGQGLEFLIYFQGNSAPDKSGLPSDRFSAERTGGSVSTLTIQRTQQEDSAVYLCATTFSGANVLTFGAGSRLTVL.

The gene calls are TRBV20-1 and TRBJ2-7, with TRBD2 as a possible D gene (6 bases). The CDR3 is 13 residues long. Trimming cost V 0 bases and J 7 bases, with 13 bases left between them. In germline, CDR1 is DFQATT, CDR2 SNEGSKA (reference sequence). Here the CDR3 DNA reads TGCAGTGCTAGAGATCGGCCAGGAGGGGAGCAGTACTTC. Translation gives CSARDRPGGEQYF.

The chain uses TRBV5-8 and TRBJ1-1; no firm D call. Germline-derived CDR1 and CDR2 are SGHTS and YDEGEE. The CDR3 runs 13 residues. Trimming cost V 2 bases and J 0 bases, with 5 bases left between them. The CDR3 region is CASSFNMNTEAFF. The CDR3 DNA sequence: TGTGCCAGCAGCTTTAACATGAACACTGAAGCTTTCTTT.

This clonotype appeared a few times. The chain recombines TRBV28 with TRBJ1-4, with D perhaps matching TRBD1 (6 bases). V lost 5 bases and J lost 3, with 16 bases in between. CDR1 MDHEN and CDR2 SYDVKM come from the germline V gene. The CDR3 covers 16 residues. The CDR3 DNA reads as TGTGCCAGCAGTCCTTACAGGGCTGAGGCTAATGAAAAACTGTTTTTT. Its protein is CASSPYRAEANEKLFF.

The table lists this clonotype with a few counts. This rearrangement joins TRBV6-5 to TRBJ1-2; no firm D call. Germline V gene lookup returns CDR1 MNHEY and CDR2 SVGAGI. This CDR3 is built from 13 residues. CDR3 amino acids: CASWRARGYGYTF. The CDR3 DNA sequence: TGTGCGAGCTGGAGGGCGAGAGGCTATGGCTACACCTTC.

This clonotype was observed a few times. This may arise from a read error, as a much more abundant clone is one base away. The V and J genes are TRBV12-3 or TRBV12-4 and TRBJ2-5; D gene ambiguous. CDR3 length: 11 amino acids. CDR3 DNA: TGTGCCAGCAGTAACCAAGAGACCCGGTACTTC. Protein sequence: CASSNQETRYF.

This chain joins TRBV29-1 and TRBJ2-7; TRBD2 matches at 8 bases. From germline, CDR1 is SQVTM and CDR2 ANQGSEA. V was clipped by 4 bases and J by 1 base; unmatched bases: 3. CDR3 length equals 13 residues. CDR3 sequence: CSVGSSGSYEQYF. CDR3 DNA sequence: TGCAGCGTTGGGTCTAGCGGGTCCTACGAGCAGTACTTC.